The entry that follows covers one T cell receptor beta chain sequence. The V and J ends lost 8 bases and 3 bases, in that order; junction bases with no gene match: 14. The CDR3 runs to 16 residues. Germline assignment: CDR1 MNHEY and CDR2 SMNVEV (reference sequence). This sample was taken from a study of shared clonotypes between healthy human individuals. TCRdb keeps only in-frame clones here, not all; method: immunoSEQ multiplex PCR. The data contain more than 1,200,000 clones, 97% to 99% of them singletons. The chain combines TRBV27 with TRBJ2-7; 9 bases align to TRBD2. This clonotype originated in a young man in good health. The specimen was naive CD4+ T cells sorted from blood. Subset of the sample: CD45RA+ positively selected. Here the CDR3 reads CASRRGTSGRDYEQYF. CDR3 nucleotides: TGTGCCAGCCGAAGAGGAACTAGCGGGCGGGACTACGAGCAGTACTTC.